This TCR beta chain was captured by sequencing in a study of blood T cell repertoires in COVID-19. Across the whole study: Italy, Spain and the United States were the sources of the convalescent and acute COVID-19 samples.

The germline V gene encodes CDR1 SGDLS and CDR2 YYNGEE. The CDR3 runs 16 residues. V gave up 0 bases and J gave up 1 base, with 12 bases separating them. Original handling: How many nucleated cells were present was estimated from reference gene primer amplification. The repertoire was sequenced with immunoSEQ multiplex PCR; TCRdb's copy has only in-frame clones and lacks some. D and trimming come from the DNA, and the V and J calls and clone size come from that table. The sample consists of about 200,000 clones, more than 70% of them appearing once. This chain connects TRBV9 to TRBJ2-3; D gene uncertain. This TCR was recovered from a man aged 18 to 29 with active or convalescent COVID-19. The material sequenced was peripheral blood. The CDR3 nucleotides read TGTGCCAGCAGCGTAGGTACCCCGACACGCACAGATACGCAGTATTTT. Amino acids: CASSVGTPTRTDTQYF.